Each of the 14 T cell receptor beta chains below was sequenced from the same sample in a study of cytomegalovirus exposure and HLA in healthy donors. PCR used 60 Vbeta primers and 13 Jbeta primers. TCRdb's copy holds only in-frame clones and misses some; the assay was immunoSEQ multiplex PCR. The sample carries around 150,000 clones, around four fifths recorded once. Specimen: PBMCs. These receptors all stem from a man younger than 35 in good health and CMV-seropositive.

The chain uses TRBV7-2 and TRBJ2-1, with D perhaps matching TRBD1 (6 bases). CDR1 is SGHTA, CDR2 FQGNSA, per germline. Trimming removed 4 bases from V and 6 bases from J, with 16 bases in between. The CDR3 spans 15 residues. In DNA, the CDR3 is TGTGCCAGCAGCTCTCAGGGGTTTCAATCCAATGAGCAGTTCTTC. Its translation: CASSSQGFQSNEQFF.

The chain couples TRBV7-9 to TRBJ2-7; a possible D gene is TRBD1 (6 bases). Germline V gene sequence: CDR1 SEHNR, CDR2 FQNEAQ (reference sequence). The V gene lost 1 base and the J gene lost 6 bases, with 7 bases spanning the gap. This CDR3 comprises 12 residues. The CDR3 loop reads CASSLVDSEQYF. The CDR3 region has the DNA TGTGCCAGCAGCTTAGTGGACAGCGAGCAGTACTTC.

The rearrangement uses TRBV6-5 and TRBJ2-7, with 8 bases lining up with TRBD1. Germline CDR1 is MNHEY and CDR2 is SVGAGI. This CDR3 spans 13 amino acids. V lost 6 bases to trimming and J lost 0 bases; unmatched junction nucleotides: 1. The CDR3 DNA follows: TGTGCCAGCAGAGACAGGGGCTCCTACGAGCAGTACTTC. It specifies CASRDRGSYEQYF.

This sequence joins TRBV30 and TRBJ2-1, with D tentatively TRBD2 (6 bases). Germline CDR1 reads GTSNPN; CDR2 reads SVGIG (reference sequence). The V end lost 2 bases, the J end lost 12 bases, and 20 bases lay between the germline ends. This CDR3 has 14 amino acids. As DNA, the CDR3 is TGTGCCTGGAGTTCCTCGGCGGGGCCCAACTTGCAGTTCTTC. Amino acids: CAWSSSAGPNLQFF.

J is TRBJ1-1 and V is TRBV19; D gene unclear. Trimming stripped 6 bases from V and 8 bases from J, with 10 bases between. Germline loops: CDR1 LNHDA, CDR2 SQIVND (reference sequence). The CDR3 is 11 amino acids. CDR3 coding DNA: TGTGCCAGTAGAGGAGGCCCCGAAGCTTTCTTT. Encoded protein: CASRGGPEAFF.

The CDR3 nucleotides are TGCGCCAGCACTTCGGGGGGCCCCTATACGCAGTATTTT. Amino acids: CASTSGGPYTQYF. The chain is built from TRBV5-1 and TRBJ2-3; perhaps TRBD2 as D (7 bases). Germline CDR1 SGHRS, CDR2 YFSETQ. This CDR3 region has 13 residues. V was shortened by 6 bases and J by 7 bases, with 15 bases between the two germline ends.

The chain employs TRBV4-3 and TRBJ2-1; a weak D match, TRBD2 (5 bases). Germline CDR1 reads LGHNA; CDR2 reads YSLEER. The length of the CDR3 is 16 residues. V was clipped by 0 bases and J by 3 bases, with 12 bases between them. The CDR3 region is CASSQDLSGVYNEQFF. The CDR3 coding sequence is TGCGCCAGCAGCCAAGATTTAAGCGGAGTCTACAATGAGCAGTTCTTC.

With respect to this clone: The junction shows a germline mismatch at one end, possibly a read error. This sequence joins TRBV5-4 and TRBJ2-4, with D perhaps TRBD2 (6 bases). Germline values: CDR1 SGHNT, CDR2 YYREEE (reference sequence). The CDR3 contains 14 residues. The CDR3 reads CASSFPGGEWERSF. CDR3 nucleotide sequence: TGTGCCAGCAGCTTCCCCGGCGGGGAATGGGAGAGGTCCTTC.

The chain carries TRBV7-9 and TRBJ1-3, with D perhaps TRBD1 (5 bases). The CDR3 runs to 16 residues. V was cut by 5 bases and J by 3 bases, with 17 bases left in between. The V gene's germline CDR1 is SEHNR and CDR2 FQNEAQ (reference sequence). CDR3: CASSLSPGTDGNTIYF. The DNA of the CDR3 is TGTGCCAGCAGCCTTAGCCCCGGGACTGATGGAAACACCATATATTTT.

The chain combines TRBV30 with TRBJ2-7, with 7 nucleotides matching TRBD2. V was pared by 2 bases and J by 7 bases, with 11 bases of the junction left unmatched. The germline V gene encodes CDR1 GTSNPN and CDR2 SVGIG (reference sequence). The length of the CDR3 is 14 residues. DNA of the CDR3: TGTGCCTGGAGTCCAAGCGGGACCCACCTGGAGCAGTACTTC. Translating gives CAWSPSGTHLEQYF.

For the CDR3, the DNA is TGTGCCAGCAGTCCGGGACAGGGTTCGAATGAGCAGTTCTTC. Amino acids: CASSPGQGSNEQFF. This chain joins TRBV2 and TRBJ2-1, with TRBD1 matching 9 bases. The CDR3 covers 14 residues. CDR1 and CDR2 from the germline V gene are SNHLY and FYNNEI. Trimming took 5 bases from V and 7 from J; bases not matched to a gene: 6.

This clone was recorded a few times. The chain couples TRBV27 to TRBJ2-1; D is perhaps TRBD2 (6 bases). The CDR3 has 12 amino acids. Germline V gene lookup returns CDR1 MNHEY and CDR2 SMNVEV (reference sequence). The V and J ends lost 6 bases and 9 bases respectively, with 12 bases between them. CDR3: CASSYLGGEQFF. CDR3 coding DNA: TGTGCCAGCAGCTACCTGGGGGGTGAGCAGTTCTTC.

The genes are TRBV7-9 and TRBJ2-1; 8 bases fit TRBD2. From germline, CDR1 is SEHNR and CDR2 FQNEAQ (reference sequence). The CDR3 spans 15 residues. With V trimmed by 1 base and J by 9 bases, 8 bases remained unmatched. CDR3 DNA: TGTGCCAGCAGCTTAGATGGGACTAGATCGGCTGAGCAGTTCTTC. It translates to CASSLDGTRSAEQFF.

Regarding this clone: Lacking the conserved final phenylalanine or tryptophan, this CDR3 likely reflects a read error. The chain links TRBV11-2 to TRBJ1-6; tentatively, D is TRBD1 (6 bases). Germline V gives CDR1 SGHAT, CDR2 FQNNGV. V lost 5 bases to trimming and J lost 10 bases, with 12 bases between them. The CDR3 covers 13 residues. The DNA for the CDR3 is TGTGCCAGCAGCGAAGGACAGAGATCACCCCTCCACCTT. Translation: CASSEGQRSPLHL.